This T cell receptor (beta chain) was identified in a study of cytomegalovirus exposure and HLA in healthy donors. Whole-study context: An earlier analysis found around 100 million unique TCR beta sequences from approximately 190 million T cells.

A multiplex PCR was run with 60 Vbeta primers and 13 Jbeta primers. Authors' data handling: As a later analysis found, there were 70 million to 100 million unique TCR beta chains, of which about 10 million were shared. Generated by immunoSEQ multiplex PCR, the TCRdb table keeps only in-frame clones and is missing some. V and J calls and clone size come straight from that table; D and trimming were deduced from the DNA. The data hold about 63,000 clones, with 75% to 90% observed a single time. The donors comprised healthy bone marrow donors. V was clipped by 3 bases and J by 2 bases, with 13 bases between them. The CDR3 runs to 16 residues. The germline V gene has CDR1 SNHLY and CDR2 FYNNEI.

The rearrangement links TRBV2 to TRBJ2-2, with TRBD1 as a possible D gene (6 bases). The clonotype comes from a woman in her twenties or thirties in good health and CMV-seropositive. The source material was PBMCs. The CDR3 DNA reads TGTGCCAGCAGTGATCCCCCGGGACAAAACACCGGGGAGCTGTTTTTT. It codes for CASSDPPGQNTGELFF.